The next 5 T cell receptor beta chains were all read from a single sample in a study of technical replicates of blood from several donors. Assay used: immunoSEQ multiplex PCR; TCRdb lists only in-frame clones, some missing. The table has 55,000 to 75,000 clones, around 96% seen once. Source material: PBMCs. These receptors all come from a human donor in good health. Some clones in this sample may be carry-over from other donors' samples.

V is TRBV10-3 and J is TRBJ1-1; D not resolved. The CDR3 runs to 13 residues. Germline V gives CDR1 ENHRY, CDR2 SYGVKD. V was pared by 4 bases and J by 3 bases, with 9 bases between. CDR3 sequence (DNA): TGTGCCATCAGTGGGAGGGAATACACTGAAGCTTTCTTT. Translation gives CAISGREYTEAFF.

The genes are TRBV7-8 and TRBJ2-7; 10 bases line up with TRBD1. The length of the CDR3 is 17 residues. Germline V lookup: CDR1 SGHVS, CDR2 FQNEAQ. Unmatched junction bases numbered 12, after V lost 5 bases and J lost 2 bases. The CDR3 DNA sequence: TGTGCCAGCAGCGGCGGGACAGGGGTAGGAAGTCCCTACGAGCAGTACTTC. Translating it yields CASSGGTGVGSPYEQYF.

The chain is built from TRBV4-3 and TRBJ1-1; 8 bases line up with TRBD1. The CDR3 consists of 17 residues. The J segment lost 1 base and the V segment lost 0 bases, leaving 7 bases of the junction unmatched. Per the germline V gene, CDR1 is LGHNA and CDR2 is YSLEER. CDR3 nucleotide sequence: TGCGCCAGCAGCCAAGATCTCAGGGGGCGAGGGAACACTGAAGCTTTCTTT. It encodes CASSQDLRGRGNTEAFF.

The chain is built from TRBV14 and TRBJ2-2; 8 nucleotides align to TRBD1. V gave up 0 bases and J gave up 3 bases; unmatched junction bases: 12. The CDR3 sequence is 19 residues long. Germline CDR1 reads SGHDN; CDR2 reads FVKESK. The CDR3 region has the DNA TGTGCCAGCAGCCAAGAAGGCAGGGGGCGGACGACTTACACCGGGGAGCTGTTTTTT. Its translation is CASSQEGRGRTTYTGELFF.

The CDR3 region has the DNA TGTGCCAGCAGTTACTCGAGGTTCAGGGGTGCCGAGCAGTACTTC. Its protein is CASSYSRFRGAEQYF. The rearrangement uses TRBV6-5 and TRBJ2-7; a weak D match, TRBD1 (6 bases). The V end lost 0 bases, the J end lost 6 bases, and 15 bases lay between the germline ends. CDR3 length: 15 residues. Germline V lookup: CDR1 MNHEY, CDR2 SVGAGI.